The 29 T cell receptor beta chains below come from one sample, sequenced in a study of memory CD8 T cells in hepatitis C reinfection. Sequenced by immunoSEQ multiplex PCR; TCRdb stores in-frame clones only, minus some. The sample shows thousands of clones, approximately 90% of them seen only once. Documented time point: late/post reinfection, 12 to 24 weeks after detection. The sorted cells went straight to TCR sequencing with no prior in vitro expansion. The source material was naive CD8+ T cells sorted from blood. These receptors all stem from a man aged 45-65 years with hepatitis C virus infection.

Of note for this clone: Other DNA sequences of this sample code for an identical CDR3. For the CDR3, the DNA is TGTGCCAGCAGTTTTAGCGGCAGCTCCTACAATGAGCAGTTCTTC. Residues: CASSFSGSSYNEQFF. The chain uses TRBV27 and TRBJ2-1; D possibly corresponds to TRBD2 (6 bases). V lost 3 bases and J 0 bases, leaving 9 bases between the germline ends. CDR3 length: 15 amino acids. Germline CDR1 MNHEY, CDR2 SMNVEV (reference sequence).

The CDR3 reads CASTPSGVNYGYTF. CDR3 coding DNA: TGTGCCAGCACCCCGTCCGGGGTTAACTATGGCTACACCTTC. The rearrangement joins TRBV6-5 to TRBJ1-2; no firm D call. V lost 7 bases to trimming and J lost 1 base, with 13 bases between them. This CDR3 has 14 residues. CDR1 MNHEY and CDR2 SVGAGI come from the germline V gene.

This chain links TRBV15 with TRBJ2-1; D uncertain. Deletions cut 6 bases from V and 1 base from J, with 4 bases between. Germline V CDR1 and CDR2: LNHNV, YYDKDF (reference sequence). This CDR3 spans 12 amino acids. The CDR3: CATRTSYNEQFF. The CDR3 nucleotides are TGTGCCACCAGGACTTCCTACAATGAGCAGTTCTTC.

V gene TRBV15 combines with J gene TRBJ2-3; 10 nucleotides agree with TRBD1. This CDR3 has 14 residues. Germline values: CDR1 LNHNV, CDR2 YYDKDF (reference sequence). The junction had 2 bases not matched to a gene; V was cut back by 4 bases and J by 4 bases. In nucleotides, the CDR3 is TGTGCCACCAGCATAGGACAGGGGGCAGATACGCAGTATTTT. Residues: CATSIGQGADTQYF.

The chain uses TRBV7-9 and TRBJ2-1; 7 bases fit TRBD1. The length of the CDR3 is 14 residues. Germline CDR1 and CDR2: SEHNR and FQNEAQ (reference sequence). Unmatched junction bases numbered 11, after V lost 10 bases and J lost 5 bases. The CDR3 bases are TGTGCCACCGTGGTAGGGACAGAGGACAATGAGCAGTTCTTC. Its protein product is CATVVGTEDNEQFF. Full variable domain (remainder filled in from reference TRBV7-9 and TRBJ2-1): DTGVSQNPRHKITKRGQNVTFRCDPISEHNRLYWYRQTLGQGPEFLTYFQNEAQLEKSRLLSDRFSAERPKGSFSTLEIQRTEQGDSAMYLCATVVGTEDNEQFFGPGTRLTVL.

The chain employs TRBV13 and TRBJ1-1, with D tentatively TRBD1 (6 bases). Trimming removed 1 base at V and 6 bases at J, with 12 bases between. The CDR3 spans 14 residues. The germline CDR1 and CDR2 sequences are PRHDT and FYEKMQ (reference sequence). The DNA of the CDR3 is TGTGCCAGCAGCTTAGAGGGGGACGCGGCTGAAGCTTTCTTT. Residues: CASSLEGDAAEAFF.

CDR3 amino acids: CASSYTPSGTYNEQFF. DNA for the CDR3: TGTGCCAGCAGTTACACCCCTAGCGGGACCTACAATGAGCAGTTCTTC. The chain couples TRBV6-5 to TRBJ2-1, with TRBD2 matching 9 bases. V shed 2 bases and J 2 bases; nucleotides not matched to a gene: 4. The CDR3 loop spans 16 amino acids. From germline, CDR1 is MNHEY and CDR2 SVGAGI.

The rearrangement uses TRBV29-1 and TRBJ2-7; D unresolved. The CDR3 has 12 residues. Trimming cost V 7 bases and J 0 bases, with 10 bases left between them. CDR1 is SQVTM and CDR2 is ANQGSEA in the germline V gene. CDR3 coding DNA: TGCAGCGGAAGAGATAGCTCCTACGAGCAGTACTTC. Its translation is CSGRDSSYEQYF.

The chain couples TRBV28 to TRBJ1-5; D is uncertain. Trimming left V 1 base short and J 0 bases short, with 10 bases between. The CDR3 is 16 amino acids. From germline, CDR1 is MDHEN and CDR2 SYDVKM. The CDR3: CASSLSAGISNQPQHF. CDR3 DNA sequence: TGTGCCAGCAGTTTATCTGCGGGGATTAGCAATCAGCCCCAGCATTTT. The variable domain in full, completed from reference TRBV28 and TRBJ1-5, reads DVKVTQSSRYLVKRTGEKVFLECVQDMDHENMFWYRQDPGLGLRLIYFSYDVKMKEKGDIPEGYSVSREKKERFSLILESASTNQTSMYLCASSLSAGISNQPQHFGDGTRLSIL.

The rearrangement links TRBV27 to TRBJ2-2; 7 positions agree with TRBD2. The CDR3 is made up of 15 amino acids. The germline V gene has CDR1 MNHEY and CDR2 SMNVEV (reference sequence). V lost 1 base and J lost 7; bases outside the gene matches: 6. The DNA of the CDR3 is TGTGCCAGCAGTTTATGGGGTAGCGGGTACGGGGAGCTGTTTTTT. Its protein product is CASSLWGSGYGELFF.

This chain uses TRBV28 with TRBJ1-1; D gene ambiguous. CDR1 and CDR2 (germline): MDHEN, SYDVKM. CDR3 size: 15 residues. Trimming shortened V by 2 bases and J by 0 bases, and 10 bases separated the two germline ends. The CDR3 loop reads CASSLRRVLNTEAFF. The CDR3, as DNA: TGTGCCAGCAGTTTACGCCGGGTCCTGAACACTGAAGCTTTCTTT. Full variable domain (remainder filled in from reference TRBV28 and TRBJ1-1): DVKVTQSSRYLVKRTGEKVFLECVQDMDHENMFWYRQDPGLGLRLIYFSYDVKMKEKGDIPEGYSVSREKKERFSLILESASTNQTSMYLCASSLRRVLNTEAFFGQGTRLTVV.

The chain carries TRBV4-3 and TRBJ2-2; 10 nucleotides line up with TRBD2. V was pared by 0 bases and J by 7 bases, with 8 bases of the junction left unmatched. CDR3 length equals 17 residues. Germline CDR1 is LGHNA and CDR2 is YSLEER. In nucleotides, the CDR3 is TGCGCCAGCAGCCAAGAAAGCGGGAGGGTCGGTCACGGGGAGCTGTTTTTT. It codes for CASSQESGRVGHGELFF.

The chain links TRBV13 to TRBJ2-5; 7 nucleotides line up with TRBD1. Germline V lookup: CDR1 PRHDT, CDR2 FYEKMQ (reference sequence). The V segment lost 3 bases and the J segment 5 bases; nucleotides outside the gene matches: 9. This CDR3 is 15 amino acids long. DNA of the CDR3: TGTGCCAGCAGCTTCAGTGAGGGGGCGAGGGAGACCCAGTACTTC. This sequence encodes CASSFSEGARETQYF. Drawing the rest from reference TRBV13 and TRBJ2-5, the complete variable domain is AAGVIQSPRHLIKEKRETATLKCYPIPRHDTVYWYQQGPGQDPQFLISFYEKMQSDKGSIPDRFSAQQFSDYHSELNMSSLELGDSALYFCASSFSEGARETQYFGPGTRLLVL.

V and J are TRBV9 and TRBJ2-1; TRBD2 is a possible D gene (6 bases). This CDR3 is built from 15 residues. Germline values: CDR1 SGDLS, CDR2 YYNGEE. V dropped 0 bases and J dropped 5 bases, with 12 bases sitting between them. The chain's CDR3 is CASSVVPGGDNEQFF. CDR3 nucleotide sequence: TGTGCCAGCAGCGTAGTCCCCGGCGGGGACAATGAGCAGTTCTTC.

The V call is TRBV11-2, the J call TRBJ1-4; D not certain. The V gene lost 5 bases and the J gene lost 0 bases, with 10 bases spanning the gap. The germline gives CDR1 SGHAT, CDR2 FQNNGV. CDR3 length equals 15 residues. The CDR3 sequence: CASSRYFATNEKLFF. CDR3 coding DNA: TGTGCCAGCAGCCGGTATTTTGCAACTAATGAAAAACTGTTTTTT.

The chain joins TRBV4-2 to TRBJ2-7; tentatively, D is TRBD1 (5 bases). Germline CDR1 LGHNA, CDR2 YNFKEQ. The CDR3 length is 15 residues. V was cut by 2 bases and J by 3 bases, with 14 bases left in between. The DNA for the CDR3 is TGTGCCAGCAGCCAATCTGTAGGGGCTGGCTACGAGCAGTACTTC. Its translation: CASSQSVGAGYEQYF.

CDR3 region: CASSYSPGDEKLFF. CDR3 DNA: TGTGCCAGCAGTTACTCGCCAGGCGATGAAAAACTGTTTTTT. The rearrangement joins TRBV6-6 to TRBJ1-4; no firm D call. Germline V CDR1 and CDR2: MNHNY, SVGAGI (reference sequence). The CDR3 runs 14 residues. With 0 bases removed from V and 6 bases from J, the gap between germline ends came to 8 bases.

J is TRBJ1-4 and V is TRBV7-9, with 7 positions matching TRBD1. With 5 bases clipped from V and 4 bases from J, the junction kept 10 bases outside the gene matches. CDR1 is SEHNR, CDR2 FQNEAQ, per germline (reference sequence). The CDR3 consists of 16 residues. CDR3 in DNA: TGTGCCAGCAGCCGTACTACAGGGGATATTAATGAAAAACTGTTTTTT. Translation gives CASSRTTGDINEKLFF.

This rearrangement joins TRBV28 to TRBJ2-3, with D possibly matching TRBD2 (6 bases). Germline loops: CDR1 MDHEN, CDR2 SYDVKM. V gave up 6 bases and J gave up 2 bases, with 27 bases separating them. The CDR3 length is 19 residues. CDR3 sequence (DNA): TGTGCCAGCAGCTTAAATGCAGGGAGTACTAGCAGATTCACAGATACGCAGTATTTT. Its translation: CASSLNAGSTSRFTDTQYF.

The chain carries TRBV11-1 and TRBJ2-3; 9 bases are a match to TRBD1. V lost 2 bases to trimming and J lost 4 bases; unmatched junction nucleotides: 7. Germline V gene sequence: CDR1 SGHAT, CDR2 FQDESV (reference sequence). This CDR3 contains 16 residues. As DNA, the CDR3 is TGTGCCAGCAGCTTACAGGACAGGGGCGCAGCAGATACGCAGTATTTT. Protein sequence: CASSLQDRGAADTQYF.

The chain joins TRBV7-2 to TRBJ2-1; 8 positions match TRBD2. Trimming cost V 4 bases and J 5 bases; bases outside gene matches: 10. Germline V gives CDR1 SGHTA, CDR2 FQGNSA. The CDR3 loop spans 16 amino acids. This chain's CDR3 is CASSSPAGGPNNEQFF. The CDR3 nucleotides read TGTGCCAGCAGCTCCCCTGCGGGAGGCCCTAACAATGAGCAGTTCTTC.

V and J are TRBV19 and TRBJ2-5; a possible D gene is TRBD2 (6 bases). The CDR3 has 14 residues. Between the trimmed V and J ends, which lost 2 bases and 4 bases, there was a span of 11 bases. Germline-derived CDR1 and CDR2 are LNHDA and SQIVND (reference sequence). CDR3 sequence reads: CASSILGGPETQYF. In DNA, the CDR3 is TGTGCCAGTAGTATATTGGGGGGTCCAGAGACCCAGTACTTC. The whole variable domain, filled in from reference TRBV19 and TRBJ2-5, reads DGGITQSPKYLFRKEGQNVTLSCEQNLNHDAMYWYRQDPGQGLRLIYYSQIVNDFQKGDIAEGYSVSREKKESFPLTVTSAQKNPTAFYLCASSILGGPETQYFGPGTRLLVL.

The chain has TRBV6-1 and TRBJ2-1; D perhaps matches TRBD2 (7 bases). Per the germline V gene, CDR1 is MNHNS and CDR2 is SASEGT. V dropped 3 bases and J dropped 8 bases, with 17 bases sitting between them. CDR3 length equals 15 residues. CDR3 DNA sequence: TGTGCCAGCAGTGAGGCGGACGGGGGGCTCGATGAGCAGTTCTTC. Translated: CASSEADGGLDEQFF.

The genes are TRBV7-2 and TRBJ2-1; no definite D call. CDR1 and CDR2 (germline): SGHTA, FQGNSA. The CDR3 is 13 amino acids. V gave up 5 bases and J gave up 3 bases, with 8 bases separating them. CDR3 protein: CASSVERYNEQFF. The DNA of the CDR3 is TGTGCCAGCAGCGTGGAGCGCTACAATGAGCAGTTCTTC.

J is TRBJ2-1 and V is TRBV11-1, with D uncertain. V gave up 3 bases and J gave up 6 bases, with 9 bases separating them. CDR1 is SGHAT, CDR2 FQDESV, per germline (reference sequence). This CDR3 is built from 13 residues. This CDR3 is CASSFSRLNEQFF. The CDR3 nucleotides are TGTGCCAGCAGCTTTAGTCGACTCAATGAGCAGTTCTTC.

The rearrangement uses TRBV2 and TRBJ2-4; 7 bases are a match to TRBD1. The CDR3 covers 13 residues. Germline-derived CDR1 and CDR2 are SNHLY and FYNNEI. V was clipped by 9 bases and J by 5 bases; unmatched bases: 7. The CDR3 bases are TGTGCCAGGGAAAGGGACAGCCAAAACATTCAGTACTTC. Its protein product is CARERDSQNIQYF.

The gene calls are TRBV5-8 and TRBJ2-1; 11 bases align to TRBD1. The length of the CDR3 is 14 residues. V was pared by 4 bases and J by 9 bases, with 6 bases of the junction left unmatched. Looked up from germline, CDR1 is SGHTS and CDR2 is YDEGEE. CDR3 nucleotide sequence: TGTGCCAGCAGCCCACTGGGGACAGGGGGTGAGCAGTTCTTC. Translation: CASSPLGTGGEQFF.

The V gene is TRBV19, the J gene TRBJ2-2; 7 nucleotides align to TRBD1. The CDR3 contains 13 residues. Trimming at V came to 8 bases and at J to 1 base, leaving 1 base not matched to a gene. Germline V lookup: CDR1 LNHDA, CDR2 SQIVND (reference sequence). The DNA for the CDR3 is TGTGCCAGTGGGGACAGGAACACCGGGGAGCTGTTTTTT. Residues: CASGDRNTGELFF.

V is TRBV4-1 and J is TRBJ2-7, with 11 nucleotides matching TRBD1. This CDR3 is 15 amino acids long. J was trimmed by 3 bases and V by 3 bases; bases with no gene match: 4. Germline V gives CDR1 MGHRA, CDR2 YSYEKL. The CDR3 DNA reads TGCGCCAGCAGCCAGTCCGGGACAGGGGGCTACGAGCAGTACTTC. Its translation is CASSQSGTGGYEQYF.